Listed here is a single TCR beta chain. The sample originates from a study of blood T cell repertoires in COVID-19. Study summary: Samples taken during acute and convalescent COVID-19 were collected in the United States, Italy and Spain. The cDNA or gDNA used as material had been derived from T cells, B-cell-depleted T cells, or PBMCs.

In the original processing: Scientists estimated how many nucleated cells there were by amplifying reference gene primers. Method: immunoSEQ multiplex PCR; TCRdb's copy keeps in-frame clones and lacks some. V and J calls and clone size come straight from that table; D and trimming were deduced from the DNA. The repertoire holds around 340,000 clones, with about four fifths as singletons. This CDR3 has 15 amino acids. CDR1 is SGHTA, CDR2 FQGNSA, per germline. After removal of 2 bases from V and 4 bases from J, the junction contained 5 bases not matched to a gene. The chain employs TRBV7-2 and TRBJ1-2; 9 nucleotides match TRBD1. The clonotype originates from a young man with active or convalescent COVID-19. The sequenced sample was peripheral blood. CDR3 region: CASSLPGQGVYGYTF. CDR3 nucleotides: TGTGCCAGCAGCTTACCGGGACAGGGAGTCTATGGCTACACCTTC.